This T cell receptor beta chain came from a study of OX40 agonist ivuxolimab in advanced cancers. This clone turned up a few times. The repertoire was sequenced with immunoSEQ multiplex PCR; TCRdb's copy has only in-frame clones and lacks some. This sample has about 47,000 clones, with 81% found just once. The ends were cut back, 0 bases at V and 7 bases at J, with 10 bases in the middle. The CDR3 has 15 amino acids. The germline V gene has CDR1 SNHLY and CDR2 FYNNEI. This TCR derives from an adult with an advanced solid tumor such as melanoma, head and neck, liver or kidney cancer. The chain carries TRBV2 and TRBJ1-6; possible D gene TRBD1, 5 bases. This material consisted of CD4+ or CD8+ T cells sorted from blood, taken in a trial of the OX40 agonist ivuxolimab. CDR3 bases: TGTGCCAGCAGTGAAGCGCTGGCAGGGAATTCACCCCTCCACTTT. This gives the protein CASSEALAGNSPLHF.